The T cell receptor beta chain described here comes from a study of T cell responses to AZD1222 COVID-19 vaccine. Some clones are missing from TCRdb's copy, which holds only in-frame ones; the method was immunoSEQ multiplex PCR. The sample lists more than 100,000 clones; around 87% were seen once. Samples with a second dose at about 4 or about 12 weeks were pooled together. This TCR derives from an adult who received the AZD1222 COVID-19 vaccine. The sequenced sample was peripheral blood, obtained 28 days after the second AZD1222 dose.

The CDR3 nucleotides read TGTGCCAGCTCACCAATTGCTAGCGGTAGCACAGATACGCAGTATTTT. Its translation is CASSPIASGSTDTQYF. The chain uses TRBV18 and TRBJ2-3, with 7 bases identical to TRBD2. V dropped 2 bases and J dropped 0; count of bases not matched to a gene: 5. The CDR3 length is 16 residues. Germline CDR1 and CDR2: KGHSH and LQKENI. The full variable domain, with the rest looked up from reference TRBV18 and TRBJ2-3, is NAGVMQNPRHLVRRRGQEARLRCSPMKGHSHVYWYRQLPEEGLKFMVYLQKENIIDESGMPKERFSAEFPKEGPSILRIQQVVRGDSAAYFCASSPIASGSTDTQYFGPGTRLTVL.